This T cell receptor beta chain was profiled in a study of breast tumors, draining lymph nodes, adjacent tissues. This clonotype has only a few counts. Its specificity is unknown. Breast cancer patients provided tissue from their axillary draining lymph nodes. Using its own MiXCR run on the multiplex PCR reads, TCRdb lists one record per CDR3 protein. Altogether 290,000 or so distinct CDR3 sequences are present, about 33% being singletons, with the ten largest covering roughly 1.1%. The ends were cut back, 2 bases at V and 5 bases at J, with 12 bases in the middle. The germline V gene has CDR1 MNHEY and CDR2 SMNVEV (reference sequence). The CDR3 contains 15 residues. Study-wide results and caveats: Compared with basal-like, luminal-like tumors shared significantly more repertoire with nontumor tissue. That most tumor T cells come from lymph nodes remained unproven.

The clonotype originates from a female donor with breast cancer. Some clones in this sample may be carry-over from other donors' samples. The sample consisted of axillary lymph node tissue. V is TRBV27 and J is TRBJ2-2; D is possibly TRBD1 (5 bases). The CDR3, as DNA: TGTGCCAGCAGTTTAGCTCGGTCAGGGACCGGGGAGCTGTTTTTT. This sequence encodes CASSLARSGTGELFF.